Listed here are 22 T cell receptor beta chains from one sample, sequenced in a study of shared T cell receptors in the human thymus. TCRdb's table, derived via immunoSEQ multiplex PCR, lists solely in-frame clones and lacks some. The table records some 400,000 clones, 85% to 95% of them present only once. Sample: thymocytes. The receptor source for this set is a human donor.

The V call is TRBV27, the J call TRBJ2-7; the D call may be TRBD1 or TRBD2 (5 bases each). CDR3 length equals 16 residues. Trimming took 2 bases from V and 1 from J, leaving 15 bases between them. From germline, CDR1 is MNHEY and CDR2 SMNVEV (reference sequence). The CDR3 sequence is CASSLGSGTASYEQYF. The DNA of the CDR3 is TGTGCCAGCAGTTTAGGGTCCGGGACGGCTTCCTACGAGCAGTACTTC.

This clone was picked up one time. The chain has TRBV5-6 and TRBJ1-1; D is unresolved. Trimming cost V 3 bases and J 3 bases, with 15 bases left between them. Germline CDR1 is SGHDT and CDR2 is YYEEEE. CDR3 length: 15 amino acids. The CDR3 bases are TGTGCCAGCAGCTCCGGCGAGGGCAGAGACACTGAAGCTTTCTTT. This encodes CASSSGEGRDTEAFF.

CDR3 sequence: CASEATGTSGSYEQYF. The CDR3 coding sequence is TGTGCCAGCGAAGCCACCGGGACTAGCGGTTCCTACGAGCAGTACTTC. The chain recombines TRBV28 with TRBJ2-7, with 11 bases fitting TRBD2. Germline V CDR1 and CDR2: MDHEN, SYDVKM. V dropped 8 bases and J dropped 1; count of bases not matched to a gene: 10. This CDR3 contains 16 residues.

The V call is TRBV2, the J call TRBJ1-1, with D hard to call. The germline V and J ends were trimmed by 1 base and 2 bases, with 11 bases remaining between them. This CDR3 has 15 amino acids. Germline-derived CDR1 and CDR2 are SNHLY and FYNNEI. This CDR3 reads CASSEDRYTNTEAFF. The CDR3 DNA sequence: TGTGCCAGCAGTGAAGATCGATACACAAACACTGAAGCTTTCTTT.

The chain combines TRBV15 with TRBJ2-3; 8 nucleotides agree with TRBD2. Germline-derived CDR1 and CDR2 are LNHNV and YYDKDF (reference sequence). After removal of 0 bases from V and 1 base from J, the junction contained 6 bases not matched to a gene. There are 17 residues in the CDR3. CDR3 in DNA: TGTGCCACCAGCAGAGATCTCGGACTAGCAGGCACAGATACGCAGTATTTT. Protein product: CATSRDLGLAGTDTQYF.

This clone has a single count. The chain links TRBV12-5 to TRBJ1-1; 10 bases align to TRBD1. This CDR3 is built from 19 residues. Germline assignment: CDR1 LGHNT and CDR2 FRNRAP. V shed 0 bases and J 0 bases; nucleotides not matched to a gene: 10. The CDR3 here is CASGLVLAGTGVMNTEAFF. The DNA of the CDR3 is TGTGCTAGTGGTTTGGTACTAGCCGGGACAGGGGTTATGAACACTGAAGCTTTCTTT. Complete variable domain (other parts from reference TRBV12-5 and TRBJ1-1): DARVTQTPRHKVTEMGQEVTMRCQPILGHNTVFWYRQTMMQGLELLAYFRNRAPLDDSGMPKDRFSAEMPDATLATLKIQPSEPRDSAVYFCASGLVLAGTGVMNTEAFFGQGTRLTVV.

This chain uses TRBV2 with TRBJ2-7, with D possibly matching TRBD2 (5 bases). The CDR3 loop spans 13 amino acids. The germline CDR1 and CDR2 sequences are SNHLY and FYNNEI. V lost 8 bases, J lost 3 bases, and 14 bases lay in between. In nucleotides, the CDR3 is TGTGCCAGCTCTCTTGAGGGTGGCTACGAGCAGTACTTC. This codes for CASSLEGGYEQYF.

The V and J genes are TRBV7-3 and TRBJ2-3, with D possibly being TRBD1 or TRBD2 (5 bases each). The germline V gene encodes CDR1 SGHTA and CDR2 FQGTGA. Trimming removed 7 bases at V and 1 base at J, with 21 bases between. The CDR3 sequence is 17 residues long. In DNA, the CDR3 is TGTGCCAGCACCGAGGAGGTGTCTCAGGGTGGCACAGATACGCAGTATTTT. Protein sequence: CASTEEVSQGGTDTQYF. The whole variable domain, filled in from reference TRBV7-3 and TRBJ2-3, reads GAGVSQTPSNKVTEKGKYVELRCDPISGHTALYWYRQSLGQGPEFLIYFQGTGAADDSGLPNDRFFAVRPEGSVSTLKIQRTERGDSAVYLCASTEEVSQGGTDTQYFGPGTRLTVL.

The chain has TRBV4-2 and TRBJ2-7; TRBD2 agrees at 10 bases. Trimming cost V 1 base and J 7 bases; bases outside gene matches: 19. The CDR3 is 19 residues long. Germline CDR1 LGHNA, CDR2 YNFKEQ. CDR3 in amino acids: CASSQVSHSGRFHGEEQYF. As DNA, the CDR3 is TGTGCCAGCAGCCAAGTTTCTCATAGCGGGAGGTTCCATGGGGAGGAGCAGTACTTC.

This clone was found a few times. The chain employs TRBV10-1 and TRBJ2-3, with D possibly matching TRBD1 (5 bases). V shed 4 bases and J shed 4 bases, with 9 bases lying between them. The CDR3 has 13 amino acids. From germline, CDR1 is WNHNN and CDR2 SYGVQD (reference sequence). The CDR3 DNA is TGCGCCAGCAGTGGTGGACATCCAGATACGCAGTATTTT. This encodes CASSGGHPDTQYF.

V is TRBV28 and J is TRBJ1-1; D call uncertain. The germline V and J ends were trimmed by 5 bases and 1 base, with 11 bases remaining between them. Germline V gene data show CDR1 as MDHEN and CDR2 as SYDVKM. The CDR3 covers 14 residues. Here the CDR3 DNA reads TGTGCCAGCAGTATCCTAGGTGGGAACACTGAAGCTTTCTTT. Translating gives CASSILGGNTEAFF.

The chain recombines TRBV6-1 with TRBJ2-3; D gene ambiguous. CDR1 and CDR2 (germline): MNHNS, SASEGT. The CDR3 sequence is 19 residues long. Trimming removed 0 bases at V and 0 bases at J, with 19 bases between. In nucleotides, the CDR3 is TGTGCCAGCAGTGAAGCGGGCTCTTCCAGTCCTCCTAGCACAGATACGCAGTATTTT. Its translation: CASSEAGSSSPPSTDTQYF.

This clone was seen just once. V and J are TRBV7-9 and TRBJ2-1; TRBD2 matches at 10 bases. Losses at the gene ends were 6 bases for V and 2 bases for J; bases not matched to a gene: 10. The CDR3 covers 17 residues. Germline assignment: CDR1 SEHNR and CDR2 FQNEAQ (reference sequence). CDR3 coding DNA: TGTGCCAGCAGTGGTAGCGGGAGGAGTAGGACCTACAATGAGCAGTTCTTC. Translated, it gives CASSGSGRSRTYNEQFF.

The rearrangement joins TRBV2 to TRBJ1-5; perhaps TRBD1 as D (6 bases). The CDR3 runs 15 residues. Trimming took 6 bases from V and 4 from J, leaving 16 bases between them. Germline CDR1 SNHLY, CDR2 FYNNEI. The CDR3 nucleotides read TGTGCCAGCAGACGGGACAAGGGGGTTAATCAGCCCCAGCATTTT. It codes for CASRRDKGVNQPQHF. Drawing the rest from reference TRBV2 and TRBJ1-5, the complete variable domain is EPEVTQTPSHQVTQMGQEVILRCVPISNHLYFYWYRQILGQKVEFLVSFYNNEISEKSEIFDDQFSVERPDGSNFTLKIRSTKLEDSAMYFCASRRDKGVNQPQHFGDGTRLSIL.

The genes are TRBV2 and TRBJ2-1; 8 nucleotides line up with TRBD2. Trimming at V came to 5 bases and at J to 1 base, leaving 10 bases not matched to a gene. This CDR3 has 17 amino acids. The V gene's germline CDR1 is SNHLY and CDR2 FYNNEI. The CDR3 sequence: CASSNKMGLGSYNEQFF. For the CDR3, the DNA is TGTGCCAGCAGTAACAAGATGGGACTAGGATCCTACAATGAGCAGTTCTTC.

This chain links TRBV10-3 with TRBJ1-2; 9 nucleotides line up with TRBD1. This CDR3 region has 14 residues. Germline lookup yields CDR1 ENHRY and CDR2 SYGVKD. J was trimmed by 4 bases and V by 9 bases; bases with no gene match: 9. The CDR3 bases are TGTGCCATTTCGACAGGGGGTTGGACCTATGGCTACACCTTC. Translated, it gives CAISTGGWTYGYTF.

This chain uses TRBV5-6 with TRBJ1-2; no clear D gene. Germline-derived CDR1 and CDR2 are SGHDT and YYEEEE. V gave up 4 bases and J gave up 9 bases, with 13 bases separating them. This CDR3 contains 12 residues. CDR3 residues: CASSVYVASYTF. The CDR3 coding sequence is TGTGCCAGCAGCGTCTATGTGGCCAGCTACACCTTC.

V is TRBV4-1 and J is TRBJ2-1; 7 nucleotides match TRBD2. This CDR3 contains 17 residues. V gave up 2 bases and J gave up 0 bases; unmatched junction bases: 7. Germline CDR1 MGHRA, CDR2 YSYEKL. The CDR3 region has the DNA TGCGCCAGCAGCCAAATTCTAGCGGTGAGCTCCTACAATGAGCAGTTCTTC. Translation gives CASSQILAVSSYNEQFF.

This clone was detected only once. The chain employs TRBV7-8 and TRBJ2-7, with 9 nucleotides matching TRBD1. V was clipped by 7 bases and J by 0 bases; unmatched bases: 7. Germline V gene lookup returns CDR1 SGHVS and CDR2 FQNEAQ. This CDR3 comprises 15 residues. For the CDR3, the DNA is TGTGCCAGCATCGAAACAGGGGGCAGCTCCTACGAGCAGTACTTC. Its translation: CASIETGGSSYEQYF.

The chain combines TRBV6-6 with TRBJ2-2; 8 bases map to TRBD2. Germline CDR1 MNHNY, CDR2 SVGAGI (reference sequence). The CDR3 is 16 residues long. Trimming cost V 6 bases and J 3 bases; bases outside gene matches: 9. The CDR3 DNA reads as TGTGCCAGCAGCTACGAATATAGCGGGGACACCGGGGAGCTGTTTTTT. Protein sequence: CASSYEYSGDTGELFF.

V and J are TRBV9 and TRBJ2-1, with TRBD2 identical over 8 bases. Germline lookup yields CDR1 SGDLS and CDR2 YYNGEE. CDR3 length equals 20 residues. With V trimmed by 1 base and J by 1 base, 16 bases remained unmatched. The DNA for the CDR3 is TGTGCCAGCAGCGTACAAAGCGGGAGTACCCCTCCACTGTCCTACAATGAGCAGTTCTTC. Protein product: CASSVQSGSTPPLSYNEQFF.

V gene TRBV6-9 combines with J gene TRBJ2-1; D call uncertain. CDR3 length: 15 amino acids. The V gene lost 5 bases and the J gene lost 0 bases, with 11 bases spanning the gap. Germline V CDR1 and CDR2: MNHGY, SVAAGI. The chain's CDR3 is CASSPRPSSYNEQFF. The CDR3 region has the DNA TGTGCCAGCAGTCCCCGCCCCAGCTCCTACAATGAGCAGTTCTTC.